These 26 T cell receptor beta chains were all obtained from the same sample, sequenced in a study of blood T cell repertoires in COVID-19. Profiled with immunoSEQ multiplex PCR; TCRdb holds only in-frame clones, not every one. Found here are a few hundred thousand clones, 88% of them singletons; the top ten hold 0.95% to 1%. Sequencing input: peripheral blood. Receptors originate from a woman aged 40 to 50 who had recovered from COVID-19.

The V call is TRBV19, the J call TRBJ1-2; TRBD1 is a possible D gene (6 bases). The CDR3 length is 19 residues. Looked up from germline, CDR1 is LNHDA and CDR2 is SQIVND (reference sequence). Trimming removed 4 bases at V and 1 base at J, with 25 bases between. Here the CDR3 reads CASSRPGGGASYLNYGYTF. CDR3 DNA sequence: TGTGCCAGTAGTAGGCCGGGTGGGGGGGCCTCTTACCTTAACTATGGCTACACCTTC. Full variable domain (missing parts from reference TRBV19 and TRBJ1-2): DGGITQSPKYLFRKEGQNVTLSCEQNLNHDAMYWYRQDPGQGLRLIYYSQIVNDFQKGDIAEGYSVSREKKESFPLTVTSAQKNPTAFYLCASSRPGGGASYLNYGYTFGSGTRLTVV.

J is TRBJ1-4 and V is TRBV7-9, with D possibly matching TRBD1 (5 bases). Germline V CDR1 and CDR2: SEHNR, FQNEAQ (reference sequence). The CDR3 has 15 residues. With 7 bases removed from V and 11 bases from J, the gap between germline ends came to 23 bases. The CDR3 here is CASIPSRWGWPKLFF. Here the CDR3 DNA reads TGTGCCAGCATCCCCTCCCGGTGGGGCTGGCCGAAACTGTTTTTT.

The chain recombines TRBV7-3 with TRBJ2-3, with TRBD2 matching over 8 bases. V lost 5 bases, J lost 0 bases, and 7 bases stayed unmatched. There are 16 residues in the CDR3. Germline V lookup: CDR1 SGHTA, CDR2 FQGTGA. CDR3 sequence (DNA): TGTGCCAGCAGCCTGAGCGGGAGCTCTAGCACAGATACGCAGTATTTT. Encoded protein: CASSLSGSSSTDTQYF.

In this sample, this clone turned up once. The chain recombines TRBV6-4 with TRBJ1-4; 8 nucleotides line up with TRBD1. Germline V gene data show CDR1 as MRHNA and CDR2 as SNTAGT. Trimming took 6 bases from V and 7 from J; bases not matched to a gene: 4. The CDR3 is made up of 13 amino acids. The chain's CDR3 is CASSDRGGEKLFF. DNA for the CDR3: TGTGCCAGCAGCGACAGGGGAGGTGAAAAACTGTTTTTT.

The chain couples TRBV7-9 to TRBJ1-3; D is perhaps TRBD1 (5 bases). CDR3 size: 16 residues. V was cut by 4 bases and J by 8 bases, with 21 bases left in between. Germline V gene data show CDR1 as SEHNR and CDR2 as FQNEAQ (reference sequence). CDR3 amino acids: CASSSPQGALEHTIYF. In nucleotides, the CDR3 is TGTGCCAGCAGCTCCCCCCAGGGCGCCCTGGAGCACACCATATATTTT.

This chain joins TRBV21-1 and TRBJ2-4; the table calls TRBD2, which could not be checked here. TRBV21-1 has pseudogene status. The CDR3 covers 13 residues. CDR3 bases: TGTGCCAGCAGCACCCGGAGGCGGGGCATTCAGTACTTC. This gives the protein CASSTRRRGIQYF.

The genes are TRBV5-1 and TRBJ2-1; a weak D match, TRBD1 (5 bases). The CDR3 is 15 residues long. Trimming took off 1 base at V and 5 bases at J, with 13 bases between the two ends. CDR1 is SGHRS and CDR2 is YFSETQ in the germline V gene. The CDR3 sequence: CASSLTLTGNNEQFF. CDR3 nucleotide sequence: TGCGCCAGCAGCTTGACTCTCACAGGAAACAATGAGCAGTTCTTC.

The V call is TRBV4-1, the J call TRBJ2-7; 7 bases map to TRBD2. From germline, CDR1 is MGHRA and CDR2 YSYEKL. Trimming cost V 1 base and J 2 bases; bases outside gene matches: 5. This CDR3 spans 15 amino acids. The CDR3 DNA reads as TGCGCCAGCAGCCAAGGGGTAGCGGGCCCCTACGAGCAGTACTTC. Its translation is CASSQGVAGPYEQYF.

This clone was observed a handful of times. The chain combines TRBV4-2 with TRBJ1-3, with D maybe TRBD1 (5 bases). The V gene lost 1 base and the J gene lost 0 bases, with 16 bases spanning the gap. The CDR3 runs 18 residues. Germline V gene sequence: CDR1 LGHNA, CDR2 YNFKEQ. The CDR3 DNA reads as TGTGCCAGCAGCCAAGTGGGGTTTTCGGGGGGCTCTGGAAACACCATATATTTT. As protein: CASSQVGFSGGSGNTIYF.

J is TRBJ1-1 and V is TRBV4-1; possible D gene TRBD1, 5 bases. The CDR3 spans 17 residues. V was clipped by 4 bases and J by 0 bases, with 18 bases between them. Germline CDR1 is MGHRA and CDR2 is YSYEKL. The CDR3 DNA follows: TGCGCCAGCAGCCCGGGGGAATCGCCCAGGATGAACACTGAAGCTTTCTTT. Translation: CASSPGESPRMNTEAFF.

The gene calls are TRBV19 and TRBJ1-1; 7 positions match TRBD1. This CDR3 has 12 amino acids. Losses at the gene ends were 7 bases for V and 4 bases for J; bases not matched to a gene: 3. CDR1 and CDR2 (germline): LNHDA, SQIVND (reference sequence). The CDR3 nucleotides are TGTGCCAGTACCCCAGGGGGCACTGAAGCTTTCTTT. Protein: CASTPGGTEAFF. Using reference TRBV19 and TRBJ1-1 for the parts outside the CDR3, the full variable domain is DGGITQSPKYLFRKEGQNVTLSCEQNLNHDAMYWYRQDPGQGLRLIYYSQIVNDFQKGDIAEGYSVSREKKESFPLTVTSAQKNPTAFYLCASTPGGTEAFFGQGTRLTVV.

V and J are TRBV6-5 and TRBJ1-2, with D possibly being TRBD1 (5 bases). Germline CDR1 and CDR2: MNHEY and SVGAGI. Trimming took off 7 bases at V and 8 bases at J, with 17 bases between the two ends. The CDR3 is made up of 13 amino acids. In nucleotides, the CDR3 is TGTGCCAGCACAAACGGGGGGTTCCCGGGCTACACCTTC. It specifies CASTNGGFPGYTF.

The V call is TRBV27, the J call TRBJ1-5; 7 bases are a match to TRBD1. The V gene's germline CDR1 is MNHEY and CDR2 SMNVEV (reference sequence). The length of the CDR3 is 14 residues. The junction had 6 bases not matched to a gene; V was cut back by 7 bases and J by 3 bases. The CDR3 is CASTQTGYNQPQHF. CDR3 sequence (DNA): TGTGCCAGCACCCAGACAGGGTACAATCAGCCCCAGCATTTT.

V usage is TRBV9 and J usage is TRBJ2-6, with D perhaps TRBD1 (6 bases). V was trimmed by 9 bases and J by 0 bases, leaving 25 bases between them. The CDR3 is 19 amino acids. Germline assignment: CDR1 SGDLS and CDR2 YYNGEE. CDR3 in amino acids: CATPRSPSGALSGANVLTF. The CDR3 nucleotides read TGTGCCACTCCGCGGTCTCCTTCAGGGGCCCTCTCTGGGGCCAACGTCCTGACTTTC.

The CDR3 protein is CASSPGTSGSFYADTQYF. CDR3 bases: TGTGCCAGCAGCCCAGGGACTAGCGGGAGTTTCTACGCAGATACGCAGTATTTT. The chain joins TRBV7-8 to TRBJ2-3; TRBD2 aligns across 14 bases. J was trimmed by 4 bases and V by 5 bases; bases with no gene match: 11. This CDR3 comprises 18 residues. Germline assignment: CDR1 SGHVS and CDR2 FQNEAQ.

This clone has just a few counts. This chain links TRBV5-4 with TRBJ1-6, with a tentative D call TRBD1 (5 bases). Deletions cut 4 bases from V and 9 bases from J, with 14 bases between. CDR3 length equals 14 residues. CDR1 and CDR2 (germline): SGHNT, YYREEE (reference sequence). The CDR3 coding sequence is TGTGCCAGCAGCGAAGCAGGGTGGGGTTCACCCCTCCACTTT. The encoded protein is CASSEAGWGSPLHF.

V gene TRBV20-1 combines with J gene TRBJ2-1; TRBD2 matches at 7 bases. This CDR3 is 11 amino acids long. V trimming: 4 bases; J trimming: 14 bases; junction bases outside the gene matches: 8. Per the germline V gene, CDR1 is DFQATT and CDR2 is SNEGSKA (reference sequence). The CDR3 region has the DNA TGCAGTGCTACCCGGGCGGGGAGGGAGTTCTTC. It yields the protein CSATRAGREFF.

Comment on this clone: Other DNA sequences in this specimen translate into the identical CDR3. V and J are TRBV4-3 and TRBJ1-2, with D maybe TRBD1 (6 bases). Trimming shortened V by 3 bases and J by 4 bases, and 12 bases separated the two germline ends. The length of the CDR3 is 14 residues. Germline V gene lookup returns CDR1 LGHNA and CDR2 YSLEER. The CDR3 protein is CASSQADRPYGYTF. The DNA for the CDR3 is TGCGCCAGCAGCCAGGCCGACAGGCCCTATGGCTACACCTTC.

The V gene is TRBV10-3, the J gene TRBJ1-1; D call uncertain. Germline values: CDR1 ENHRY, CDR2 SYGVKD. The CDR3 has 12 residues. The V end was cut by 6 bases, the J end by 6 bases, with 11 bases between. The CDR3 region has the DNA TGTGCCATCAGCCCCGGTACCGCTGAAGCTTTCTTT. Translated: CAISPGTAEAFF.

V gene TRBV20-1 combines with J gene TRBJ2-5, with D perhaps TRBD2 (5 bases). Germline values: CDR1 DFQATT, CDR2 SNEGSKA (reference sequence). This CDR3 contains 13 residues. V lost 3 bases and J lost 3, with 11 bases in between. CDR3 sequence: CSASFRGEETQYF. The CDR3 region has the DNA TGCAGTGCTAGTTTCCGGGGAGAAGAGACCCAGTACTTC.

This clone was seen once. Additional DNA sequences in this sample encode the identical CDR3. The rearrangement links TRBV7-3 to TRBJ1-1; tentatively, D is TRBD1 (6 bases). From germline, CDR1 is SGHTA and CDR2 FQGTGA. Trimming left V 5 bases short and J 2 bases short, with 9 bases between. This CDR3 is 13 amino acids long. The CDR3: CASSAQGNTEAFF. The DNA of the CDR3 is TGTGCCAGCAGCGCACAGGGAAACACTGAAGCTTTCTTT.

V gene TRBV11-3 combines with J gene TRBJ1-4; D might be TRBD1 (6 bases). This CDR3 has 14 amino acids. Trimming pared 5 bases from V and 5 bases from J, leaving 12 bases between. The germline V gene encodes CDR1 SGHNT and CDR2 YENEEA. In DNA form, the CDR3 reads TGTGCCAGCAGCCCCGACAGGAGCAATGAAAAACTGTTTTTT. Translated, it gives CASSPDRSNEKLFF.

J is TRBJ1-5 and V is TRBV30; 7 bases are a match to TRBD1. After removal of 2 bases from V and 4 bases from J, the junction contained 8 bases not matched to a gene. This CDR3 contains 15 residues. Germline V gives CDR1 GTSNPN, CDR2 SVGIG (reference sequence). CDR3 region: CAWSLLGQLNQPQHF. For the CDR3, the DNA is TGTGCCTGGAGTCTCCTGGGACAGCTAAATCAGCCCCAGCATTTT. Combining the CDR3 with reference TRBV30 and TRBJ1-5 gives the whole variable domain SQTIHQWPATLVQPVGSPLSLECTVEGTSNPNLYWYRQAAGRGLQLLFYSVGIGQISSEVPQNLSASRPQDRQFILSSKKLLLSDSGFYLCAWSLLGQLNQPQHFGDGTRLSIL.

The chain is built from TRBV19 and TRBJ1-5; 9 bases line up with TRBD1. The CDR3 sequence is 15 residues long. J gave up 3 bases and V 3 bases, and 3 bases lay outside the gene matches. Germline lookup yields CDR1 LNHDA and CDR2 SQIVND (reference sequence). The CDR3 sequence is CASSIGQGHNQPQHF. The CDR3 DNA sequence: TGTGCCAGTAGTATTGGACAGGGGCACAATCAGCCCCAGCATTTT.

The CDR3 sequence is CASSSQSYGYTF. CDR3 nucleotide sequence: TGTGCCAGCAGCTCACAGAGCTATGGCTACACCTTC. The chain links TRBV7-9 to TRBJ1-2, with D hard to call. V was clipped by 4 bases and J by 4 bases, with 7 bases between them. This CDR3 spans 12 amino acids. CDR1 SEHNR and CDR2 FQNEAQ come from the germline V gene (reference sequence).

The chain has TRBV4-1 and TRBJ2-7, with 10 bases that match TRBD2. Germline lookup yields CDR1 MGHRA and CDR2 YSYEKL. The length of the CDR3 is 15 residues. The junction had 6 bases not matched to a gene; V was cut back by 4 bases and J by 3 bases. The CDR3, as DNA: TGCGCCAGCAGCCGGACTAGCGGAGTAAACTACGAGCAGTACTTC. This gives the protein CASSRTSGVNYEQYF.